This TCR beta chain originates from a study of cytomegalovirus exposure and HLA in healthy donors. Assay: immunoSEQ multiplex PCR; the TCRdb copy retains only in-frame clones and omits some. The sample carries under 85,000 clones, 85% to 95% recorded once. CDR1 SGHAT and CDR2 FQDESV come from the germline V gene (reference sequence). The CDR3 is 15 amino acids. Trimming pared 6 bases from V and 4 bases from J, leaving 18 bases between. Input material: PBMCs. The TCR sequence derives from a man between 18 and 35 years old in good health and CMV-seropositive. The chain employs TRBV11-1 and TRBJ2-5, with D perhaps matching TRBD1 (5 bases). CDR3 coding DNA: TGTGCCAGCAGTCTTCTATTCAGGGTTCCAGAGACCCAGTACTTC. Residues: CASSLLFRVPETQYF. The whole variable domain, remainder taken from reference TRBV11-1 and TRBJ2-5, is EAEVAQSPRYKITEKSQAVAFWCDPISGHATLYWYRQILGQGPELLVQFQDESVVDDSQLPKDRFSAERLKGVDSTLKIQPAELGDSAMYLCASSLLFRVPETQYFGPGTRLLVL.